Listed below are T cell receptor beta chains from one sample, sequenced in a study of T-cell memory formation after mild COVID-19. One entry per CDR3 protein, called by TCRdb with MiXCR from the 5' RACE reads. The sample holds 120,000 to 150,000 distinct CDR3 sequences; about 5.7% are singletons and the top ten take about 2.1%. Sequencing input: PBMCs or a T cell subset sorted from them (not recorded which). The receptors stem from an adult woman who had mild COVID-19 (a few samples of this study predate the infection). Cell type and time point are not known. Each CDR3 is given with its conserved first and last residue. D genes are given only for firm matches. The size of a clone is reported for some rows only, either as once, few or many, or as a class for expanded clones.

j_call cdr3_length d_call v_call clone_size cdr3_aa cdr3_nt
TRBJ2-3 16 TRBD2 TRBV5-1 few CASSLAGGLFTDTQYF TGCGCCAGCAGCTTAGCGGGGGGGCTTTTCACAGATACGCAGTATTTT
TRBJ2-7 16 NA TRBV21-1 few CASSRSGYNSPYEQYF TGTGCCAGCAGCAGAAGTGGATATAACTCCCCCTACGAGCAGTACTTC
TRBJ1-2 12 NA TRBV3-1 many CASSQVGAGYTF TGTGCCAGCAGCCAAGTGGGAGCTGGCTACACCTTC
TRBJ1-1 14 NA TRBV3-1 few CASSPAVGNTEAFF TGTGCCAGCAGCCCAGCAGTGGGGAACACTGAAGCTTTCTTT
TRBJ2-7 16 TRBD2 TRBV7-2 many CASSLRSGGASYEQYF TGTGCCAGCAGCTTAAGAAGCGGGGGGGCCTCCTACGAGCAGTACTTC
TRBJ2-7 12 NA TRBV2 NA CASSEGAYEQYF TGTGCCAGCAGTGAGGGGGCCTACGAGCAGTACTTC
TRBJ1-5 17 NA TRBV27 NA CASSLQRPQGVVQPQHF TGTGCCAGCAGTCTCCAACGCCCTCAGGGAGTTGTTCAGCCCCAGCATTTT
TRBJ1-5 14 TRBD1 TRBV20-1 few CSASADRAAQPQHF TGCAGTGCTAGTGCCGACAGGGCTGCTCAGCCCCAGCATTTT
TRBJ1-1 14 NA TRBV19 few CASSPEGLNTEAFF TGTGCCAGTAGTCCGGAGGGATTGAACACTGAAGCTTTCTTT
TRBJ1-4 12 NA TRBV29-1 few CSVQGGSEKLFF TGCAGCGTGCAAGGGGGAAGTGAAAAACTGTTTTTT
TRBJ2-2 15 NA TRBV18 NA CASSPRGGEIGELFF TGTGCCAGCTCACCTCGTGGAGGGGAGATCGGGGAGCTGTTTTTT
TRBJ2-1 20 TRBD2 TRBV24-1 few CATSDLQYRPAGGYYNEQFF TGTGCCACCAGTGATTTGCAATATCGTCCGGCGGGAGGATACTACAATGAGCAGTTCTTC
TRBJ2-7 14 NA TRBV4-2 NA CASSQETVSYEQYF TGTGCCAGCAGCCAAGAGACAGTGTCCTACGAGCAGTACTTC
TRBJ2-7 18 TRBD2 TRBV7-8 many CASSPRIVTSGGSYEQYF TGTGCCAGCAGCCCCCGGATAGTGACTAGCGGGGGGTCCTACGAGCAGTACTTC
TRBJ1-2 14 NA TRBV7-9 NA CASSLESGKRSYTF TGTGCCAGCAGCTTAGAATCTGGGAAGAGGAGCTACACCTTC
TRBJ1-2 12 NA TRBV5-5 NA CAGSLVEYGYTF TGTGCCGGCAGCTTGGTTGAATATGGCTACACCTTC
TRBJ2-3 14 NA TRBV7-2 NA CASSPTGSGGTQYF TGTGCCAGCAGCCCAACAGGGAGTGGGGGTACGCAGTATTTT
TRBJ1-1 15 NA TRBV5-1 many CASSPMVRENTEAFF TGCGCCAGCAGCCCTATGGTCAGGGAGAACACTGAAGCTTTCTTT
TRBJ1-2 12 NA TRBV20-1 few CSARPEGYGYTF TGCAGTGCTAGGCCGGAGGGCTATGGCTACACCTTC
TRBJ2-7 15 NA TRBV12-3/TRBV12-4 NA CASSSSQGPPYEQYF TGTGCCAGCAGTTCCTCGCAGGGGCCCCCCTACGAGCAGTACTTC
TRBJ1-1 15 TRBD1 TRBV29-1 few CSVERTGGPNTEAFF TGCAGCGTGGAAAGGACAGGGGGTCCCAACACTGAAGCTTTCTTT
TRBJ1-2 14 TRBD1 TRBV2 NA CASSVTGPNYGYTF TGTGCCAGCAGTGTGACAGGGCCCAACTATGGCTACACCTTC
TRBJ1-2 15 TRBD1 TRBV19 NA CASSPGTDPNYGYTF TGTGCCAGTAGCCCCGGGACAGATCCCAACTATGGCTACACCTTC
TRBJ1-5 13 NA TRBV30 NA CAFSSGVNQPQHF TGTGCCTTTTCCTCGGGAGTCAATCAGCCCCAGCATTTT
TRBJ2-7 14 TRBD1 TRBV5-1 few CASSFNRGPYEQYF TGCGCCAGCAGCTTCAACAGGGGACCCTACGAGCAGTACTTC
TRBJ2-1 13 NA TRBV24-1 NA CATKSGETNEQFF TGTGCCACCAAGAGTGGGGAAACCAATGAGCAGTTCTTC
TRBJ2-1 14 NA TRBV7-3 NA CASSLLSTGGEQFF TGTGCCAGCAGCTTACTAAGCACCGGCGGTGAGCAGTTCTTC
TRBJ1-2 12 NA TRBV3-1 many CASSTDNYGYTF TGTGCCAGCAGCACAGATAACTATGGCTACACCTTC
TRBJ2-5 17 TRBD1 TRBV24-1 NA CATSDLCRGQGEETQYF TGTGCCACCAGTGATTTATGCAGGGGGCAAGGGGAAGAGACCCAGTACTTC
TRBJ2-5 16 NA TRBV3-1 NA CASSQAAMGRVETQYF TGTGCCAGCAGCCAAGCCGCGATGGGGCGCGTTGAGACCCAGTACTTC
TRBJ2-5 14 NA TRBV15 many CATSRPRVGETQYF TGTGCCACCAGCAGGCCCCGGGTAGGCGAGACCCAGTACTTC
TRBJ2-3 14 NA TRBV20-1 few CSARVGLPPDTQYF TGCAGTGCTAGAGTGGGCCTCCCCCCAGATACGCAGTATTTT
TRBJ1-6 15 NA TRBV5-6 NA CASSFSAGYNSPLHF TGTGCCAGCAGCTTCTCGGCAGGCTATAATTCACCCCTCCACTTT
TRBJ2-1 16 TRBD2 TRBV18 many CASSLLAGGQYSEQFF TGTGCCAGCTCCCTACTAGCGGGGGGGCAGTATTCTGAGCAGTTCTTC
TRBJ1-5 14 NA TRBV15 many CATSRGKGGQPQHF TGTGCCACCAGCAGAGGGAAAGGCGGTCAGCCCCAGCATTTT
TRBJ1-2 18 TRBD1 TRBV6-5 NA CAISYSRIGTVLNYGYTF TGTGCCATCAGTTACAGTAGAATTGGGACAGTGCTGAACTATGGCTACACCTTC
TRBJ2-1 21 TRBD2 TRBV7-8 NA CASSLGRLAGGPGVSYNEQFF TGTGCCAGCAGCTTAGGTAGACTAGCGGGAGGGCCGGGAGTATCCTACAATGAGCAGTTCTTC
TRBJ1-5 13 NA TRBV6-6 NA CASSFGYNQPQHF TGTGCCAGCAGTTTCGGATACAATCAGCCCCAGCATTTT
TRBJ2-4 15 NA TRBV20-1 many CSASHRGVAKNIQYF TGCAGTGCTAGTCATCGCGGCGTAGCCAAAAACATTCAGTACTTC
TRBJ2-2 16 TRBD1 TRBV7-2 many CASSSQGQATTGELFF TGTGCCAGCAGCTCCCAGGGACAGGCTACAACCGGGGAGCTGTTTTTT
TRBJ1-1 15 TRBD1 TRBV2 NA CASSALGTANTEAFF TGTGCCAGCAGTGCCCTCGGGACAGCTAACACTGAAGCTTTCTTT
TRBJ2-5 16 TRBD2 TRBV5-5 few CASSRLAGGYQETQYF TGTGCCAGCAGTAGACTAGCGGGGGGGTACCAAGAGACCCAGTACTTC
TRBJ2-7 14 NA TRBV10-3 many CAIRVGSVGDEQYF TGTGCCATCAGAGTGGGTAGCGTGGGGGACGAGCAGTACTTC
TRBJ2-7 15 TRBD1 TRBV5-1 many CASSEQGPQSYEQYF TGCGCCAGCAGCGAACAGGGGCCCCAATCCTACGAGCAGTACTTC
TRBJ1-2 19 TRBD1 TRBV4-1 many CASSHDPGGVRHLDYGYTF TGCGCCAGCAGCCATGACCCAGGGGGCGTACGCCACTTGGACTATGGCTACACCTTC
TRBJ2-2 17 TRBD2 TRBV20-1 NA CSALSPAGSTNTGELFF TGCAGTGCTCTAAGCCCAGCGGGGTCAACGAACACCGGGGAGCTGTTTTTT
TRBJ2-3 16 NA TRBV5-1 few CASSLDQRGRGDTQYF TGCGCCAGCAGCTTGGACCAACGGGGCCGTGGGGATACGCAGTATTTT
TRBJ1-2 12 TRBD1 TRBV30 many CACRTGSYGYTF TGTGCCTGTAGGACAGGGTCCTATGGCTACACCTTC
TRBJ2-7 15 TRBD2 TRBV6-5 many CASRAGTSVAYEQYF TGTGCCAGCAGGGCCGGGACTAGCGTGGCCTACGAGCAGTACTTC
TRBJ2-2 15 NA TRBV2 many CASRAAGGYTGELFF TGTGCCAGCAGGGCAGCTGGGGGGTACACCGGGGAGCTGTTTTTT
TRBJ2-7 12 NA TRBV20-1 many CSARTGSYEQYF TGCAGTGCTAGGACAGGTTCCTACGAGCAGTACTTC
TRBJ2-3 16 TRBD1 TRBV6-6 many CASSYPRDRGRLTQYF TGTGCCAGCAGTTACCCCCGGGACAGGGGGCGTCTTACGCAGTATTTT
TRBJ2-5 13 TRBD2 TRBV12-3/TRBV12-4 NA CASSLAGGKTQYF TGTGCCAGCAGTCTAGCGGGAGGAAAGACCCAGTACTTC